One sample yielded the 9 T cell receptor beta chains listed below, sequenced in a study of OX40 agonist ivuxolimab in advanced cancers. Profiled with immunoSEQ multiplex PCR; TCRdb holds only in-frame clones, not every one. In the table there are 30,000 to 40,000 clones, 87% of which are singletons. The input for sequencing was CD4+ or CD8+ T cells sorted from blood, taken in a trial of the OX40 agonist ivuxolimab. The receptors here all came from an adult with an advanced solid tumor such as melanoma, head and neck, liver or kidney cancer.

The rearrangement links TRBV11-2 to TRBJ2-1; 9 bases are a match to TRBD2. CDR3 length: 15 amino acids. CDR1 and CDR2 (germline): SGHAT, FQNNGV. The ends lost 1 base at V and 10 bases at J; junction bases unmatched: 8. CDR3 protein: CASSLVLAGATEQFF. The DNA for the CDR3 is TGTGCCAGCAGCTTAGTATTAGCGGGGGCGACAGAGCAGTTCTTC.

The V gene is TRBV21-1, the J gene TRBJ1-5; TRBD1, the table's D call, lacks a check against the DNA. TRBV21-1 is shown as a pseudogene. The CDR3 has 17 residues. CDR3 loop: CASSTAGGAQVDQPQHF. The DNA for the CDR3 is TGTGCCAGCAGCACGGCTGGCGGCGCACAGGTAGATCAGCCCCAGCATTTT.

The gene calls are TRBV6-1 and TRBJ1-5, with D hard to call. Trimming stripped 3 bases from V and 0 bases from J, with 9 bases between. This CDR3 is 15 amino acids long. The germline CDR1 and CDR2 sequences are MNHNS and SASEGT. CDR3 bases: TGTGCCAGCAGTGAGGGCACTTATAGCAATCAGCCCCAGCATTTT. It is translated as CASSEGTYSNQPQHF.

CDR3 amino acids: CASSQDRVNTEAFF. The CDR3, as DNA: TGCGCCAGCAGCCAAGATCGGGTGAACACTGAAGCTTTCTTT. The chain employs TRBV4-1 and TRBJ1-1; D gene ambiguous. Germline V gene sequence: CDR1 MGHRA, CDR2 YSYEKL. V was shortened by 0 bases and J by 0 bases, with 5 bases between the two germline ends. The CDR3 sequence is 14 residues long.

In its sample, this clone was seen a few times. The chain links TRBV4-1 to TRBJ1-1, with D perhaps TRBD1 (5 bases). Germline V gives CDR1 MGHRA, CDR2 YSYEKL. Trimming took 4 bases from V and 1 from J, leaving 16 bases between them. The CDR3 is made up of 16 amino acids. DNA of the CDR3: TGCGCCAGCAGCCGGAGTAACACAGGACCGAACACTGAAGCTTTCTTT. Translating gives CASSRSNTGPNTEAFF.

The chain employs TRBV7-9 and TRBJ2-2; D remains ambiguous. Trimming cost V 4 bases and J 0 bases, with 18 bases left between them. Germline V gene data show CDR1 as SEHNR and CDR2 as FQNEAQ (reference sequence). The CDR3 has 18 amino acids. CDR3 sequence (DNA): TGTGCCAGCAGCTCCCGGCTACTGGAAGGCCCGAACACCGGGGAGCTGTTTTTT. Translated, it gives CASSSRLLEGPNTGELFF.

The V and J genes are TRBV29-1 and TRBJ2-2, with D uncertain. CDR1 SQVTM and CDR2 ANQGSEA come from the germline V gene. Trimming pared 3 bases from V and 0 bases from J, leaving 8 bases between. The CDR3 is 14 amino acids. CDR3 in amino acids: CSVDGYPNTGELFF. CDR3 in DNA: TGCAGCGTTGACGGGTACCCGAACACCGGGGAGCTGTTTTTT.

The chain employs TRBV19 and TRBJ2-7, with D perhaps TRBD1 or TRBD2 (6 bases each). Germline V gene data show CDR1 as LNHDA and CDR2 as SQIVND (reference sequence). Trimming pared 3 bases from V and 4 bases from J, leaving 13 bases between. The CDR3 has 14 residues. CDR3 in amino acids: CASSMGGLSYEQYF. CDR3 nucleotides: TGTGCCAGTAGTATGGGGGGCTTAAGTTACGAGCAGTACTTC. The whole variable domain, filled in from reference TRBV19 and TRBJ2-7, reads DGGITQSPKYLFRKEGQNVTLSCEQNLNHDAMYWYRQDPGQGLRLIYYSQIVNDFQKGDIAEGYSVSREKKESFPLTVTSAQKNPTAFYLCASSMGGLSYEQYFGPGTRLTVT.

The chain carries TRBV19 and TRBJ2-1; 7 nucleotides match TRBD2. The J segment lost 3 bases and the V segment lost 5 bases, leaving 4 bases of the junction unmatched. Germline-derived CDR1 and CDR2 are LNHDA and SQIVND (reference sequence). There are 14 residues in the CDR3. CDR3 DNA: TGTGCCAGTAGTGGGGGGGGAGACTACAATGAGCAGTTCTTC. Protein sequence: CASSGGGDYNEQFF.